This TCR beta chain originates from a study of shared clonotypes between healthy human individuals. Each replicate PCR on the sorted subsets used 150 to 200 ng DNA (around 30,000 T cell genomes). Method: immunoSEQ multiplex PCR; TCRdb's copy keeps in-frame clones and lacks some. This repertoire shows over a million clones, just under 99% found once; its top ten account for around 0.33%. Concerning this clone itself: No antigen is known for it.

Points from the study as a whole: Across a handful of donors, naive CD4 shared approximately 4.5%, naive CD8 more than 3%, memory CD4 more than 2%, memory CD8 about 0.4%.

V gave up 1 base and J gave up 5 bases, with 9 bases separating them. There are 12 residues in the CDR3. Germline lookup yields CDR1 SQVTM and CDR2 ANQGSEA. The V call is TRBV29-1, the J call TRBJ2-7; the D is unclear. Specimen: naive CD4+ T cells sorted from blood. Subset defined: CD45RA+ positively selected. The receptor's source is a young man in good health. The CDR3: CSVEGQLHEQYF. In DNA form, the CDR3 reads TGCAGCGTTGAAGGCCAGCTCCACGAGCAGTACTTC.